The present entry profiles one T cell receptor beta chain with its context. This entry belongs to a study of T cells in Graves' hyperthyroidism and ophthalmopathy. Amplification yielded TCR beta CDR3 regions, with RNA transcripts as the source. Researchers ran a first-round RT-PCR on the TCR CDR3 using the HTBI primer set. TCRdb processed the multiplex PCR reads anew with MiXCR; each CDR3 protein has one entry. The profile shows 550,000 to 650,000 distinct CDR3 sequences, approximately 14% of them singletons. The V segment lost 5 bases and the J segment 10 bases; nucleotides outside the gene matches: 11. The CDR3 is 14 residues long. Germline V gene data show CDR1 as LNHDA and CDR2 as SQIVND (reference sequence).

The specimen was blood. This TCR was recovered from a woman aged 40-49 years with Graves' hyperthyroidism. This chain uses TRBV19 with TRBJ2-1; 7 bases are shared with TRBD1. The CDR3 sequence: CASSPRDSWGEQFF. The CDR3 DNA reads TGTGCCAGTAGTCCTCGGGACAGTTGGGGGGAGCAGTTCTTC.